Below are 21 T cell receptor beta chains sequenced from a single sample in a study of T-cell memory formation after mild COVID-19. One entry per CDR3 protein results from TCRdb running MiXCR on the 5' RACE reads. There are under 200,000 distinct CDR3 sequences in the sample; roughly 31% occur only once, and approximately 12% lies in the top ten. The material sequenced was PBMCs or a T cell subset sorted from them (not recorded which). The receptors come from an adult woman who had mild COVID-19 (a few samples of this study predate the infection). Cell type and time point are not known.

This clonotype was seen a few times. V and J are TRBV20-1 and TRBJ2-5, with 13 bases identical to TRBD2. Germline V lookup: CDR1 DFQATT, CDR2 SNEGSKA (reference sequence). The V and J ends lost 3 bases and 2 bases, in that order; junction bases with no gene match: 0. This CDR3 comprises 14 residues. Written as DNA, the CDR3 is TGCAGTGCTAGGACTAGCGGGAGGCAAGAGACCCAGTACTTC. Its translation: CSARTSGRQETQYF.

The rearrangement joins TRBV18 to TRBJ2-7; D is uncertain. Germline CDR1 reads KGHSH; CDR2 reads LQKENI. CDR3 size: 14 residues. V lost 0 bases to trimming and J lost 3 bases, with 9 bases between them. The CDR3 DNA reads as TGTGCCAGCTCACCACCAGGGCCCTACTACGAGCAGTACTTC. This gives the protein CASSPPGPYYEQYF.

The chain links TRBV12-3 or TRBV12-4 to TRBJ2-7; 8 positions agree with TRBD2. The CDR3 spans 13 residues. V gave up 3 bases and J gave up 6 bases; unmatched junction bases: 4. CDR3: CASSFKRGGEQYF. In DNA form, the CDR3 reads TGTGCCAGCAGTTTTAAACGGGGGGGCGAGCAGTACTTC.

The chain couples TRBV25-1 to TRBJ2-5; 11 bases map to TRBD2. V lost 5 bases, J lost 3 bases, and 8 bases stayed unmatched. The CDR3 extends over 16 amino acids. Germline assignment: CDR1 MGHDK and CDR2 SYGVNS. CDR3 residues: CASSFGTSGNKETQYF. DNA for the CDR3: TGTGCCAGCAGTTTCGGGACTAGCGGAAACAAAGAGACCCAGTACTTC.

This clonotype was recorded a few times. The chain couples TRBV12-3 or TRBV12-4 to TRBJ1-3, with D possibly matching TRBD1 (5 bases). The CDR3 length is 16 residues. Trimming removed 2 bases from V and 0 bases from J, with 11 bases in between. CDR3 region: CASSLLPQGSGNTIYF. The CDR3, as DNA: TGTGCCAGCAGTTTACTGCCCCAGGGCTCTGGAAACACCATATATTTT.

This clonotype was observed a handful of times. The chain combines TRBV11-2 with TRBJ2-3, with D possibly matching TRBD1 (6 bases). The CDR3 has 14 residues. V shed 9 bases and J shed 1 base, with 14 bases lying between them. Germline V gene lookup returns CDR1 SGHAT and CDR2 FQNNGV. The CDR3 loop reads CASQWTDGTDTQYF. The CDR3 bases are TGTGCCAGTCAGTGGACAGACGGCACAGATACGCAGTATTTT.

The sample holds a few counts of this clonotype. The chain uses TRBV7-9 and TRBJ2-7; the match to TRBD2 covers 7 bases. The CDR3 is made up of 15 amino acids. Germline V lookup: CDR1 SEHNR, CDR2 FQNEAQ (reference sequence). The V segment lost 4 bases and the J segment 4 bases; nucleotides outside the gene matches: 10. The DNA for the CDR3 is TGTGCCAGCAGCTCCCCGGCGGGAGTCGGGTACGAGCAGTACTTC. This gives the protein CASSSPAGVGYEQYF. Together with reference TRBV7-9 and TRBJ2-7, the CDR3 gives the full variable domain: DTGVSQNPRHKITKRGQNVTFRCDPISEHNRLYWYRQTLGQGPEFLTYFQNEAQLEKSRLLSDRFSAERPKGSFSTLEIQRTEQGDSAMYLCASSSPAGVGYEQYFGPGTRLTVT.

The chain recombines TRBV10-3 with TRBJ2-1; TRBD2 might be the D (6 bases). CDR1 is ENHRY and CDR2 is SYGVKD in the germline V gene. This CDR3 has 16 amino acids. V was clipped by 5 bases and J by 3 bases, with 17 bases between them. DNA for the CDR3: TGTGCCATCAGTTACGGGAGACAGCAGGTCTACAATGAGCAGTTCTTC. It yields the protein CAISYGRQQVYNEQFF.

Only a few counts were recorded for this clonotype. The J gene is TRBJ2-1, the V gene TRBV5-1; tentative D call: TRBD1 (5 bases). Trimming cost V 3 bases and J 5 bases, with 30 bases left between them. This CDR3 is built from 20 residues. The V gene's germline CDR1 is SGHRS and CDR2 YFSETQ. CDR3 DNA sequence: TGCGCCAGCAGCTCGGCGAAGGGGTGGGCGGAATTACTTACCGACAATGAGCAGTTCTTC. Its translation: CASSSAKGWAELLTDNEQFF.

This clonotype was found a few times. The CDR3 DNA reads as TGTGCCAGCTCACCATTTCGGGACAGGCGTGGGACCTACGAGCAGTACTTC. Protein: CASSPFRDRRGTYEQYF. This rearrangement joins TRBV18 to TRBJ2-7, with 8 bases lining up with TRBD1. With V trimmed by 2 bases and J by 2 bases, 11 bases remained unmatched. The CDR3 contains 17 residues. Germline V gene data show CDR1 as KGHSH and CDR2 as LQKENI.

In this sample, this clonotype turned up a few times. This chain connects TRBV12-3 or TRBV12-4 to TRBJ2-5; a weak D match, TRBD1 (6 bases). V lost 3 bases to trimming and J lost 5 bases, with 10 bases between them. The CDR3 runs 13 residues. CDR3 residues: CASSLSGDETQYF. The CDR3 nucleotides read TGTGCCAGCAGTTTGTCAGGGGACGAGACCCAGTACTTC.

V and J are TRBV5-5 and TRBJ2-3, with D possibly matching TRBD2 (5 bases). CDR3 size: 16 residues. Deletions cut 0 bases from V and 0 bases from J, with 11 bases between. Looked up from germline, CDR1 is SGHKS and CDR2 is YYEKEE (reference sequence). CDR3 sequence reads: CASSLGGPTSTDTQYF. The CDR3 bases are TGTGCCAGCAGCTTGGGAGGGCCCACTAGCACAGATACGCAGTATTTT.

This clonotype was seen only a few times. The chain employs TRBV5-1 and TRBJ2-1; TRBD2 matches at 8 bases. This CDR3 has 15 residues. The trim removed 7 bases at V and 4 bases at J, leaving 10 bases unmatched. CDR1 SGHRS and CDR2 YFSETQ come from the germline V gene. The CDR3 DNA reads as TGCGCCAGCGGAGGGCGGGGGGTGGATTACAATGAGCAGTTCTTC. Amino acid sequence: CASGGRGVDYNEQFF.

This clonotype was seen a handful of times. The V gene is TRBV27, the J gene TRBJ2-3, with 8 nucleotides matching TRBD2. The V gene's germline CDR1 is MNHEY and CDR2 SMNVEV (reference sequence). This CDR3 has 15 residues. Losses at the gene ends were 5 bases for V and 4 bases for J; bases not matched to a gene: 8. The CDR3 protein is CASSPPGGASDTQYF. The CDR3 DNA sequence: TGTGCCAGCAGTCCACCGGGGGGGGCCTCAGATACGCAGTATTTT.

This clonotype has more than one count but fewer than ten. The chain links TRBV5-5 to TRBJ1-2; D not certain. CDR1 and CDR2 from the germline V gene are SGHKS and YYEKEE (reference sequence). Trimming shortened V by 4 bases and J by 0 bases, and 13 bases separated the two germline ends. The CDR3 consists of 15 residues. The CDR3, as DNA: TGTGCCAGCAGCCAGCCCGGACGGACTAACTATGGCTACACCTTC. It codes for CASSQPGRTNYGYTF. Full variable domain (outside the CDR3, taken from reference TRBV5-5 and TRBJ1-2): DAGVTQSPTHLIKTRGQQVTLRCSPISGHKSVSWYQQVLGQGPQFIFQYYEKEERGRGNFPDRFSARQFPNYSSELNVNALLLGDSALYLCASSQPGRTNYGYTFGSGTRLTVV.

Judged by abundance, this clonotype is medium-sized. V and J are TRBV11-2 and TRBJ2-7, with 9 bases identical to TRBD2. CDR3 length: 15 amino acids. Germline-derived CDR1 and CDR2 are SGHAT and FQNNGV. The V segment lost 4 bases and the J segment 5 bases; nucleotides outside the gene matches: 9. CDR3: CASSSPIAGVHEQYF. The CDR3 region has the DNA TGTGCCAGCAGCTCACCTATAGCGGGAGTCCACGAGCAGTACTTC.

J is TRBJ2-2 and V is TRBV7-3, with D perhaps matching TRBD2 (5 bases). Trimming shortened V by 3 bases and J by 1 base, and 6 bases separated the two germline ends. The length of the CDR3 is 14 residues. Germline assignment: CDR1 SGHTA and CDR2 FQGTGA. The CDR3 loop is CASSFSENTGELFF. As DNA, the CDR3 is TGTGCCAGCAGCTTTAGCGAGAACACCGGGGAGCTGTTTTTT.

This CDR3 reads CASSQDRTDRYSNQPQHF. The CDR3 DNA follows: TGCGCCAGCAGCCAAGACCGGACAGATCGATATAGCAATCAGCCCCAGCATTTT. The chain combines TRBV4-1 with TRBJ1-5, with D perhaps TRBD1 (6 bases). V was pared by 0 bases and J by 0 bases, with 15 bases between. Germline loops: CDR1 MGHRA, CDR2 YSYEKL. This CDR3 has 18 residues.

In its sample, this clonotype was seen a few times. The chain joins TRBV10-3 to TRBJ1-2; D gene ambiguous. Trimming left V 5 bases short and J 7 bases short, with 8 bases between. CDR1 is ENHRY and CDR2 is SYGVKD in the germline V gene. The CDR3 is made up of 11 amino acids. The chain's CDR3 is CAISPGGGYTF. CDR3 nucleotides: TGTGCCATCAGTCCCGGAGGTGGCTACACCTTC.

The V gene is TRBV5-1, the J gene TRBJ1-5, with D possibly TRBD1 on 5 matching bases. With 2 bases removed from V and 1 base from J, the gap between germline ends came to 13 bases. This CDR3 is 16 amino acids long. Germline V gene sequence: CDR1 SGHRS, CDR2 YFSETQ. The CDR3 DNA is TGCGCCAGCAGCTTTGGGTCCGGGGGAAGCAATCAGCCCCAGCATTTT. Its protein product is CASSFGSGGSNQPQHF.

V and J are TRBV18 and TRBJ2-7; TRBD1 might be the D (5 bases). The germline V gene has CDR1 KGHSH and CDR2 LQKENI. There are 14 residues in the CDR3. V lost 3 bases and J 2 bases, leaving 11 bases between the germline ends. CDR3 loop: CASSPPMGPYEQYF. The CDR3 DNA sequence: TGTGCCAGCTCACCCCCAATGGGGCCCTACGAGCAGTACTTC.